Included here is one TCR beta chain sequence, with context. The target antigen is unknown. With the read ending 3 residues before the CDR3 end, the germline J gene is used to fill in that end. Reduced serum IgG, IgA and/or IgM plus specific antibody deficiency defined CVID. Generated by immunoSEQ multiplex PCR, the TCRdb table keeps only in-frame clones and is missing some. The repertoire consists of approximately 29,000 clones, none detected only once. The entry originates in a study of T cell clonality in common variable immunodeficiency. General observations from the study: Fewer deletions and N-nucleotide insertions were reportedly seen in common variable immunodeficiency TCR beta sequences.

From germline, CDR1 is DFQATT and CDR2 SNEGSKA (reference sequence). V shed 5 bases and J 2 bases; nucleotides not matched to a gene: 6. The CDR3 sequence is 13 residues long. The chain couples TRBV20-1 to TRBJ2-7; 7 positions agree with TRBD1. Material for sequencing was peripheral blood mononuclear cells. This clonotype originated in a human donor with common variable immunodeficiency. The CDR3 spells CSASGTETYEQYF. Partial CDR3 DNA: TGCAGTGCTTCCGGGACAGAGACCTACGAG.